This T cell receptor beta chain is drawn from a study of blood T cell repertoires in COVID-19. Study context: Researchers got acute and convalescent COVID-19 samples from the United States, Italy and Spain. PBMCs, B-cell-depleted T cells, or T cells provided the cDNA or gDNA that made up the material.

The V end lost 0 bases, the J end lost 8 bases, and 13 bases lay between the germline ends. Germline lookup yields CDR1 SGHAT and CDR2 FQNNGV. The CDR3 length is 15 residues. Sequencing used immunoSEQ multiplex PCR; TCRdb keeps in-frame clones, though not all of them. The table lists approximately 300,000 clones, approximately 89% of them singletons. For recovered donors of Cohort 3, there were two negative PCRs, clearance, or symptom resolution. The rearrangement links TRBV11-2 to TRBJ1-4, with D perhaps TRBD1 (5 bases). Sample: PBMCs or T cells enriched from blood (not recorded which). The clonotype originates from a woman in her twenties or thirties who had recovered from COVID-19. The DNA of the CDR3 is TGTGCCAGCAGCTTAGATGCAGGGCGGGAGGAAAAACTGTTTTTT. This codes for CASSLDAGREEKLFF.